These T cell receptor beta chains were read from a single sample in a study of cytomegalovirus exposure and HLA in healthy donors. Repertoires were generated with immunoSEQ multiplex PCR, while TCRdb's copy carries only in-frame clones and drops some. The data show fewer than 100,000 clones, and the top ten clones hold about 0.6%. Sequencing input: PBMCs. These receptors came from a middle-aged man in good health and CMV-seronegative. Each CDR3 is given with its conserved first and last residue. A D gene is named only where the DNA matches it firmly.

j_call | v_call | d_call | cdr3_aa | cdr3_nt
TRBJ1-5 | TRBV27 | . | CASSLAGGQPQHF | TGTGCCAGCAGCTTGGCGGGTGGGCAGCCCCAGCATTTT
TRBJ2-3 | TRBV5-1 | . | CASSLPFSTDTQYF | TGCGCCAGCAGCTTGCCCTTTAGCACAGATACGCAGTATTTT
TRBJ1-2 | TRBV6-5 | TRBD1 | CASSFGQGRYGYTF | TGTGCCAGCAGCTTCGGACAGGGTCGCTATGGCTACACCTTC
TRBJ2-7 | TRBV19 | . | CASSMEGSALSSYEQYF | TGTGCCAGTAGTATGGAAGGTAGCGCCCTCAGCTCCTACGAGCAGTACTTC
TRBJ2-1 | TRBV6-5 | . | CASSFSGSGNEQFF | TGTGCCAGCAGTTTCTCTGGGTCAGGCAATGAGCAGTTCTTC
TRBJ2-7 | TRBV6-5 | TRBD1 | CASRPRGTGVKEQYF | TGTGCCAGCAGACCCCGTGGGACAGGGGTTAAAGAGCAGTACTTC
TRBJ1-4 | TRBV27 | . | CASSLLGASNEKLFF | TGTGCCAGCAGTTTATTAGGGGCGTCTAATGAAAAACTGTTTTTT
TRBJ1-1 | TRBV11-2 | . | CASSLDRALNTEAFF | TGTGCCAGCAGCTTAGACAGGGCCCTGAACACTGAAGCTTTCTTT
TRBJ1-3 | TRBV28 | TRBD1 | CASSLRDRNTAGNTIYF | TGTGCCAGCAGTTTGCGGGACAGGAATACGGCTGGAAACACCATATATTTT
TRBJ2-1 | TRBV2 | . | CASSTPAGYNEQFF | TGTGCCAGCAGCACCCCCGCAGGGTATAATGAGCAGTTCTTC
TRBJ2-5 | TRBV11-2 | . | CASSPVFPPKETQYF | TGTGCCAGCAGCCCAGTTTTCCCCCCCAAAGAGACCCAGTACTTC
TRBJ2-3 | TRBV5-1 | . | CASSPDRRGTDTQYF | TGCGCCAGCAGCCCCGACAGGAGAGGCACAGATACGCAGTATTTT
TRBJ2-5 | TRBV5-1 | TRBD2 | CASSLRRTSGGKYQETQYF | TGCGCCAGCAGCTTGAGGAGGACTAGCGGGGGAAAGTACCAAGAGACCCAGTACTTC
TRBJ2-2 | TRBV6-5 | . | CASSPGWYTGELFF | TGTGCCAGCAGTCCAGGGTGGTACACCGGGGAGCTGTTTTTT
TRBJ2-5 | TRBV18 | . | CASSPVSGTGETQYF | TGTGCCAGCTCACCAGTTTCCGGCACAGGAGAGACCCAGTACTTC
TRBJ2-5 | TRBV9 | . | CASSVGADQETQYF | TGTGCCAGCAGCGTAGGCGCGGATCAAGAGACCCAGTACTTC
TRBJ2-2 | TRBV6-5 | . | CASTPSGGSTGELFF | TGTGCCAGCACCCCCAGTGGCGGATCCACCGGGGAGCTGTTTTTT
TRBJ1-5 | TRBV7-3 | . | CASSLMGGSNQPQHF | TGTGCCAGCAGCTTAATGGGAGGCAGCAATCAGCCCCAGCATTTT
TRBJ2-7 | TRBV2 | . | CASSVGQGAYEQYF | TGTGCCAGCAGTGTAGGCCAGGGCGCCTACGAGCAGTACTTC
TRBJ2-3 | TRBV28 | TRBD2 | CASSPWTSGGNTDTQYF | TGTGCCAGCAGCCCCTGGACTAGCGGGGGGAACACAGATACGCAGTATTTT
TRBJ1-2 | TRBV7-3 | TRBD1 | CASSPARTGDGYTF | TGTGCCAGCAGCCCTGCTCGGACAGGGGATGGCTACACCTTC
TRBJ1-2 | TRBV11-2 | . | CASSSRQGDGYTF | TGTGCCAGCAGCTCCCGGCAGGGCGATGGCTACACCTTC
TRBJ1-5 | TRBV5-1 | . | CASSPGDTVNQPQHF | TGCGCCAGCAGCCCAGGGGACACAGTCAATCAGCCCCAGCATTTT
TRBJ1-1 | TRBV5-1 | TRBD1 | CASSVGQGALAHTEAFF | TGCGCCAGCAGCGTGGGACAGGGGGCTCTGGCCCACACTGAAGCTTTCTTT
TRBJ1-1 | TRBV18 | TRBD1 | CASSASGTGTEAFF | TGTGCCAGCTCAGCTTCCGGGACAGGGACTGAAGCTTTCTTT
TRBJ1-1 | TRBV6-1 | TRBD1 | CASSLATGLNTEAFF | TGTGCCAGCAGTTTAGCGACAGGGCTGAACACTGAAGCTTTCTTT
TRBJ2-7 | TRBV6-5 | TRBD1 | CASSYGTGGHEQYF | TGTGCCAGCAGTTACGGGACAGGGGGTCACGAGCAGTACTTC
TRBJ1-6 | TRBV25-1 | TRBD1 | CASRDRENSPLHF | TGTGCCAGCAGAGACAGGGAAAATTCACCCCTCCACTTT